Listed below are T cell receptor beta chains from one sample, sequenced in a study of long-term antiretroviral therapy in people with HIV. The repertoire was sequenced with immunoSEQ multiplex PCR; TCRdb's copy has only in-frame clones and lacks some. The sample has 33,000 or so clones, about 98% seen once. Sample: unsorted PBMCs, taken 7.6 years after starting antiretroviral therapy. Receptor source: a man under 40 with HIV. Both conserved end residues are part of each CDR3.

V gene	J gene	CDR3 protein
TRBV5-1	TRBJ2-5	CASSLEYPAGGETQYF
TRBV4-2	TRBJ1-5	CASSFRDTDQPQHF
TRBV9	TRBJ2-3	CASSPPGGTQYF
TRBV6-6	TRBJ2-7	CASSSSSGTSYEQYF
TRBV30	TRBJ2-7	CAWSEPGRQYF
TRBV6-5	TRBJ2-1	CASSYSRRTEQFF
TRBV7-6	TRBJ1-5	CASSLIGQPQHF
TRBV5-1	TRBJ2-7	CASRQEISYEQYF
TRBV18	TRBJ2-5	CASSPPYGTDQETQYF
TRBV27	TRBJ2-3	CASSPVRADTQYF
TRBV7-9	TRBJ2-5	CASSAQGAKETQYF
TRBV19	TRBJ1-2	CASSRQNYGYTF
TRBV5-6	TRBJ2-1	CASSSEGQGTDEQFF
TRBV6-5	TRBJ1-1	CASSYWGAGEAFF
TRBV7-9	TRBJ2-7	CASARDREAEQYF
TRBV7-8	TRBJ2-1	CASSLVKDRGYNEQFF
TRBV25-1	TRBJ2-5	CASRDRLAETQYF
TRBV11-2	TRBJ2-2	CASRGLVTGELFF
TRBV19	TRBJ1-2	CASQGQGHYGYTF
TRBV27	TRBJ2-3	CASSLVFGHTDTQYF
TRBV25-1	TRBJ2-2	CASSPIPPLSGRGGELFF
TRBV19	TRBJ2-5	CASSLGETQYF
TRBV13	TRBJ1-2	CASSLGRGYTF
TRBV27	TRBJ2-5	CASSGSLGETQYF
TRBV7-9	TRBJ1-4	CASSSRGTGGGKLFF
TRBV4-1	TRBJ1-4	CASSLQGRTNEKLFF
TRBV7-9	TRBJ2-4	CASSVGQGADIQYF